A selection of T cell receptor beta chains follows, all from one sample in a study of blood T cell repertoires in COVID-19. Libraries were prepared by immunoSEQ multiplex PCR; TCRdb keeps only in-frame clonotypes and omits some of them. The data hold fewer than 200,000 clones, with approximately 86% observed a single time. The sample consisted of peripheral blood. The receptors come from a man between 60 and 70 years old who had recovered from COVID-19. CDR3s include the opening cysteine and the closing phenylalanine or tryptophan. A D gene is named only where the DNA matches it firmly. The size field is filled for only some rows; it gives once, few, many or a size class.

- TRBJ2-5 once TRBV29-1 TGCAGCGTTGTTTTAGCTAGGAAAGAGACCCAGTACTTC CSVVLARKETQYF
TRBD1 TRBJ1-1 - TRBV5-6 TGTGCCAGCAGCTTGGCCAAGACAGGGCGATGGACTGAAGCTTTCTTT CASSLAKTGRWTEAFF
- TRBJ2-7 - TRBV18 TGTGCCAGCTCACCGGCCGCGGACTCCTACGAGCAGTACTTC CASSPAADSYEQYF
- TRBJ2-5 - TRBV3-1/TRBV3-2 TGTGCCAGCAGCCAAGGGACAGAAGAGACCCAGTACTTC CASSQGTEETQYF
- TRBJ2-6 once TRBV27 TGTGCCAGCACCCAACAGGGCTCTGGGGCCAACGTCCTGACTTTC CASTQQGSGANVLTF
TRBD1 TRBJ1-1 - TRBV19 TGTGCCAGTAGTTCAACAGGGGGCACTGAAGCTTTCTTT CASSSTGGTEAFF
- TRBJ1-1 few TRBV6-2/TRBV6-3 TGTGCCAGCAGTGGGAGGCAAATTAGGGACACTGAAGCTTTCTTT CASSGRQIRDTEAFF
TRBD1 TRBJ1-5 - TRBV27 TGTGCCAGCAGTTCAGGACAGGGCGGGGGTTATAGCAATCAGCCCCAGCATTTT CASSSGQGGGYSNQPQHF
- TRBJ1-1 - TRBV5-1 TGCGCCAGCAGCCTCAGGGAAGGGGGGAACACTGAAGCTTTCTTT CASSLREGGNTEAFF
TRBD1 TRBJ2-7 - TRBV5-1 TGCGCCAGCAGCTTGGCCAAGTTCGGACAGGGAGCCTACGAGCAGTACTTC CASSLAKFGQGAYEQYF
TRBD1 TRBJ2-7 - TRBV19 TGTGCCAGTAGCGGACAGGGGATTCCCGAGCAGTACTTC CASSGQGIPEQYF
TRBD1 TRBJ2-7 - TRBV4-1 TGCGCCAGCAGCCAAGAGAGGACAGGGCCCTACGAGCAGTACTTC CASSQERTGPYEQYF
TRBD1 TRBJ2-7 - TRBV5-1 TGCGCCAGCAGCTTGGCATTGGCTGACAGGGTTAGCTCCTACGAGCAGTACTTC CASSLALADRVSSYEQYF
- TRBJ1-2 - TRBV11-2 TGTGCCAGCAGCCAGACAGACAGGAGCTATGGCTACACCTTC CASSQTDRSYGYTF
- TRBJ2-2 - TRBV27 TGTGCCAGCAGCCCCGGCTGGCTAGCCCTCACCGGGGAGCTGTTTTTT CASSPGWLALTGELFF
TRBD2 TRBJ2-3 - TRBV5-5 TGTGCCAGCAGCGCCACCACTAGCGGGGGGCCAGATACGCAGTATTTT CASSATTSGGPDTQYF
- TRBJ2-1 once TRBV4-1 TGCGCCAGCAGCCGCCGGGACTCCGGTTCGCAGTTCTTC CASSRRDSGSQFF
TRBD1 TRBJ1-1 - TRBV6-5 TGTGCCAGCAGTTCCGCCCCGGGACAGGGAATAGCTTTCTTT CASSSAPGQGIAFF
TRBD1 TRBJ1-2 - TRBV5-1 TGCGCCAGCAGTCTGACAGGGGGTAACTATGGCTACACCTTC CASSLTGGNYGYTF
TRBD2 TRBJ2-5 - TRBV4-1 TGCGCCAGCAGCCACCCGCCTAGCGGGGGGCCCCTTCAAGAGACCCAGTACTTC CASSHPPSGGPLQETQYF
- TRBJ1-6 - TRBV19 TGTGCCAGTAGCCTGGGGAAGACAGGAACGCACCTCCACTTT CASSLGKTGTHLHF
- TRBJ2-2 - TRBV5-1 TGCGCCAGCAGCTTGGCACTAGATAGCACCGGGGAGCTGTTTTTT CASSLALDSTGELFF
TRBD2 TRBJ2-1 - TRBV25-1 TGTGCCAGCAGTGTGTTAGCGGGGGGCCGTAATGAGCAGTTCTTC CASSVLAGGRNEQFF
TRBD2 TRBJ2-1 - TRBV2 TGTGCCAGCACTACCACGCGGGGGGACAATGAGCAGTTCTTC CASTTTRGDNEQFF
TRBD1 TRBJ2-1 - TRBV7-9 TGTGCCAGCAGCTTAGTCGGCAGGGGGCAGGAAAATGAGCAGTTCTTC CASSLVGRGQENEQFF
- TRBJ1-1 - TRBV7-2 TGTGCCAGCAGCCCCGGCATGGGGCGCACTGAAGCTTTCTTT CASSPGMGRTEAFF
- TRBJ2-3 - TRBV6-5 TGTGCCAGCAATCCGTACAGGGAAGTGGGAGATACGCAGTATTTT CASNPYREVGDTQYF
TRBD1 TRBJ2-5 many TRBV7-6 TGTGCCAGCAGCCTAGTGTCGGCGGCGGGACAGGGAGAGACCCAGTACTTC CASSLVSAAGQGETQYF
TRBD1 TRBJ1-2 - TRBV29-1 TGCAGCGACGGACAGGGGGCATCGGGACATGGCTACACCTTC CSDGQGASGHGYTF
- TRBJ2-1 - TRBV6-2/TRBV6-3 TGTGCCAGCAGTTTAGGGGCGGGGGCCCTGGGGGATGAGCAGTTCTTC CASSLGAGALGDEQFF
TRBD2 TRBJ2-1 - TRBV15 TGTGCCACCAGCAGAGGGCTAGCGGGGCTGGATGAGCAGTTCTTC CATSRGLAGLDEQFF
- TRBJ1-1 - TRBV9 TGTGCCAGCAGCGCTCGGGGGGGGCTGCAAGAGAACACTGAAGCTTTCTTT CASSARGGLQENTEAFF
TRBD1 TRBJ1-5 - TRBV30 TGTGCCTGGAGTGTACTATCGACAGGGTACCAGCCCCAGCATTTT CAWSVLSTGYQPQHF
TRBD1 TRBJ1-1 - TRBV25-1 TGTGCCAGCAGTGAATTGACAGGGGGCACTGAAGCTTTCTTT CASSELTGGTEAFF
- TRBJ1-2 - TRBV12-3/TRBV12-4 TGTGCCAGCAGTTTCCGCGCCCGGGGTGGCTACACCTTC CASSFRARGGYTF
- TRBJ1-1 - TRBV19 TGTGCCAGTAGTATCGAGACAGTGAACACTGAAGCTTTCTTT CASSIETVNTEAFF
- TRBJ2-5 - TRBV21-1 TGTGCCAGCAGCAACGCGGTTAGCGGAGTCCAAGAGACCCAGTACTTC CASSNAVSGVQETQYF
TRBD2 TRBJ2-5 - TRBV3-1/TRBV3-2 TGTGCCAGCAGCCAAGGGGCCCCGGAGGGGAGGGACCAAGAGACCCAGTACTTC CASSQGAPEGRDQETQYF
TRBD2 TRBJ2-1 - TRBV5-1 TGCGCCAGCAGACGGTGGGCGGGGGGCTCCTACAATGAGCAGTTCTTC CASRRWAGGSYNEQFF
- TRBJ2-5 - TRBV6-2/TRBV6-3 TGTGCCAGCAGTTTAGACAATCAAGAGACCCAGTACTTC CASSLDNQETQYF
- TRBJ2-7 - TRBV9 TGTGCCAGCAGCGAGACAGTCAGCTCCTACGAGCAGTACTTC CASSETVSSYEQYF
- TRBJ1-5 - TRBV2 TGTGCCAGCACGCGGGAGGGAGTCGGCAATCAGCCCCAGCATTTT CASTREGVGNQPQHF
- TRBJ2-7 - TRBV7-8 TGTGCCAGCAGCTCCAATGGCAGGGGAGTCGAGCAGTACTTC CASSSNGRGVEQYF